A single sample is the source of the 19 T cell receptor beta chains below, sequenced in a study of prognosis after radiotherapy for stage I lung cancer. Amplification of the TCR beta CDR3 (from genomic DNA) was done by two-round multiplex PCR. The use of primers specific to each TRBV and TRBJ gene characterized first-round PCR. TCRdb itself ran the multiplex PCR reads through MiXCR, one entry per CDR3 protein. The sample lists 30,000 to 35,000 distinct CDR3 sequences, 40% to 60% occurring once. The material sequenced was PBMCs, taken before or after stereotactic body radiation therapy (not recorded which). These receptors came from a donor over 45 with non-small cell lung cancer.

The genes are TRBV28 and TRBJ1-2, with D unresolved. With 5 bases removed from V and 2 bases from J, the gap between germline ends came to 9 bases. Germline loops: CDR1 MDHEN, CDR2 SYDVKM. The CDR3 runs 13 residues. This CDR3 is CASSEVRNYGYTF. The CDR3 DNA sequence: TGTGCCAGCAGTGAGGTGAGAAACTATGGCTACACCTTC.

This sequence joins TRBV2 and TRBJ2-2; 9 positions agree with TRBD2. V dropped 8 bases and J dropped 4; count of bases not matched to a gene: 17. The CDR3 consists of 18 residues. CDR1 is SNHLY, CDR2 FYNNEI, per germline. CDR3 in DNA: TGTGCCAGCGCTGAGAGTGGTGTGCGGGAGGGCCGCACCGGGGAGCTGTTTTTT. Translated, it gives CASAESGVREGRTGELFF.

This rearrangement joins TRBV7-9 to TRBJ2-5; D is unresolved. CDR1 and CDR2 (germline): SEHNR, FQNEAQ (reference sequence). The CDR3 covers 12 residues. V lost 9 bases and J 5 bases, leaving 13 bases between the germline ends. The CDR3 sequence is CARRPFGETQYF. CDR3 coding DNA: TGTGCCAGAAGACCCTTTGGTGAGACCCAGTACTTC.

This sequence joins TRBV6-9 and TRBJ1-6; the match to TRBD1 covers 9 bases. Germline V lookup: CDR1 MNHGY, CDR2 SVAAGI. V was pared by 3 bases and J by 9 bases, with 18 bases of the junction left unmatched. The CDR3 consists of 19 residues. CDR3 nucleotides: TGTGCCAGCAGTTACTTCTACAGGGGGCGCACGGTAGATATTTCACCCCTCCACTTT. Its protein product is CASSYFYRGRTVDISPLHF.

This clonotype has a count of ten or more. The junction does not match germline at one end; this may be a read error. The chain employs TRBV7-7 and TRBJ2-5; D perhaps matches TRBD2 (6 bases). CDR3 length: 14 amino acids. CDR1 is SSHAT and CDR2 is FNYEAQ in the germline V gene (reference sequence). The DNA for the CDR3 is TGTGCTAGCAGCTTAGATAGGGACTCGGGGACCCAGTACTTC. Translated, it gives CASSLDRDSGTQYF.

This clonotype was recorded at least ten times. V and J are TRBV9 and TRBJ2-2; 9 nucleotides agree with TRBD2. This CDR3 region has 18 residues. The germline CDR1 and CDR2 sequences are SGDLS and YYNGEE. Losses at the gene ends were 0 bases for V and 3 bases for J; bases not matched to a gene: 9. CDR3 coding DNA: TGTGCCAGCAGCGTAGGTCCCGGCGGCGGGAGGGACACCGGGGAGCTGTTTTTT. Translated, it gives CASSVGPGGGRDTGELFF.

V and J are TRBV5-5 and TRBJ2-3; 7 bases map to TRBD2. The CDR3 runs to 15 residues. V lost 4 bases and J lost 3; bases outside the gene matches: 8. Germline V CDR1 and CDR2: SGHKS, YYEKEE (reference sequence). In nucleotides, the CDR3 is TGTGCCAGCAGCCAAACCGGTAGCGGGACAGATACGCAGTATTTT. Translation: CASSQTGSGTDTQYF.

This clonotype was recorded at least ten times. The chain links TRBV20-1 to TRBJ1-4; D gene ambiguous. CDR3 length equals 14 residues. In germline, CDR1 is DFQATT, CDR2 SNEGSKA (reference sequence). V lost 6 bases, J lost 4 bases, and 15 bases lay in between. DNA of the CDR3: TGCAGTGCCCCGGTCCCGCCCGATAATGAAAAACTGTTTTTT. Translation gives CSAPVPPDNEKLFF.

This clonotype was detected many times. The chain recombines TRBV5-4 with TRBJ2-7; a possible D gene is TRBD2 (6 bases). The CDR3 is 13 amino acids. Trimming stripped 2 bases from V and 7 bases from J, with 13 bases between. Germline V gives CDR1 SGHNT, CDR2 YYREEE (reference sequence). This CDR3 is CASSLTGAGEQYF. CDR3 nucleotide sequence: TGTGCCAGCAGCTTAACGGGAGCGGGTGAGCAGTACTTC.

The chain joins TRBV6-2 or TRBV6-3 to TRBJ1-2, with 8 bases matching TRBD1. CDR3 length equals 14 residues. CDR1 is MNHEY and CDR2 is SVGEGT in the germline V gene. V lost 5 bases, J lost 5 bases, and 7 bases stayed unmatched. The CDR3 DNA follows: TGTGCCAGCAGTGACAGGGGTACGCTATATGGCTACACCTTC. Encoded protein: CASSDRGTLYGYTF.

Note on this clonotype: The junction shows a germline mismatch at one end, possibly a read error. The CDR3 spells CASSYSERGDYTGELFF. Here the CDR3 DNA reads TGTGCCAGCAGTTACTCGGAGCGCGGCGATTATACCGGGGAGCTGTTTTTT. The V gene is TRBV6-4, the J gene TRBJ2-2; D not certain. Germline assignment: CDR1 MRHNA and CDR2 SNTAGT. The CDR3 has 17 residues.

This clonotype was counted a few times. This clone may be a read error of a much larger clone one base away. The DNA for the CDR3 is TGTGCCAGCAGTTACACTTCGACGTTGAGTGAGCATTACTTC. Translating gives CASSYTSTLSEHYF. The chain is built from TRBV6-5 and TRBJ2-7; D is undetermined. The CDR3 has 14 residues. Germline V gene sequence: CDR1 MNHEY, CDR2 SVGAGI.

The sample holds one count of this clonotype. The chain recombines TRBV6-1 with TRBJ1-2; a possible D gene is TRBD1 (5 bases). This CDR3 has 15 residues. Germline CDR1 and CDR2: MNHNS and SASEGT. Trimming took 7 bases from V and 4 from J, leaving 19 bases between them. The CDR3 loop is CASTPGDAGSYGYTF. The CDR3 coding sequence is TGTGCCAGCACCCCGGGGGACGCAGGGAGCTATGGCTACACCTTC.

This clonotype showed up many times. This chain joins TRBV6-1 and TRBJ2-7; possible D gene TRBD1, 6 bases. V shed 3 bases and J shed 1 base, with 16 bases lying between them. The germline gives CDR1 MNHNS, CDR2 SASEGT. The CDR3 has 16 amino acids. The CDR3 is CASSDPSRGLSYEQYF. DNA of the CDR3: TGTGCCAGCAGTGACCCCAGCAGGGGATTGTCCTACGAGCAGTACTTC.

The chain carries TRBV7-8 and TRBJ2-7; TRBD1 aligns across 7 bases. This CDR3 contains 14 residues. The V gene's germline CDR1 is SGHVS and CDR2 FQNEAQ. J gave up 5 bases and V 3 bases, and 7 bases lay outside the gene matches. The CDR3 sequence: CASSFDRVPNEQYF. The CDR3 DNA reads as TGTGCCAGCAGCTTTGACAGGGTTCCTAACGAGCAGTACTTC.

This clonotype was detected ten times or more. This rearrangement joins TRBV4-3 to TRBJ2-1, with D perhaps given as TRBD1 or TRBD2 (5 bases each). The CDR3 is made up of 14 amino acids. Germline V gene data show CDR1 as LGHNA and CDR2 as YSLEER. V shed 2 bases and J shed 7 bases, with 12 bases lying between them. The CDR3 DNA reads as TGCGCCAGCAGCCAAAGAGGGGACGGGAATGAGCAGTTCTTC. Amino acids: CASSQRGDGNEQFF.

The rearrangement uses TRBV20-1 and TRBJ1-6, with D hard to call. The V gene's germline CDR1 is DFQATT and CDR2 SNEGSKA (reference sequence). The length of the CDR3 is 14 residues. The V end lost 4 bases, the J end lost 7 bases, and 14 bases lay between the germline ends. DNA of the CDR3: TGCAGTGCTACTACCGCGCGGTGGAATTCACCCCTCCACTTT. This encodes CSATTARWNSPLHF.

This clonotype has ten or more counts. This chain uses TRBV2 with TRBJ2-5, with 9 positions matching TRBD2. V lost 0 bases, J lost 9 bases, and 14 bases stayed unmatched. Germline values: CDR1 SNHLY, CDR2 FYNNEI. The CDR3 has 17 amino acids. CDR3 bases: TGTGCCAGCAGTGAAGCGAGGGCTAGCGGGGAATGGAGGGCCCAGTACTTC. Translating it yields CASSEARASGEWRAQYF. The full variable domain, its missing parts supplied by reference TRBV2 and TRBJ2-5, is EPEVTQTPSHQVTQMGQEVILRCVPISNHLYFYWYRQILGQKVEFLVSFYNNEISEKSEIFDDQFSVERPDGSNFTLKIRSTKLEDSAMYFCASSEARASGEWRAQYFGPGTRLLVL.

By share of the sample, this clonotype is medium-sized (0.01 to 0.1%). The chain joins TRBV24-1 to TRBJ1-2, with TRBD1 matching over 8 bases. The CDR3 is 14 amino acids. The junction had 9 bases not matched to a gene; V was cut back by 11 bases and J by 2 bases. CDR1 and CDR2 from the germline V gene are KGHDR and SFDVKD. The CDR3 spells CAIIRTGLNYGYTF. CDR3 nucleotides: TGTGCCATCATACGGACAGGGCTGAACTATGGCTACACCTTC.